Shown below are 32 T cell receptor beta chains from a single sample sequenced in a study of T cells after posttransplantation cyclophosphamide. Busulfan-fludarabine conditioning, marrow transplant, and cyclophosphamide on days +3 and +4 were administered. Sequencing used immunoSEQ multiplex PCR; TCRdb keeps in-frame clones, though not all of them. The sample has tens of thousands of clones; 90% are singletons. Sequenced material: PBMCs, taken around 60 days after allogeneic stem cell transplant with posttransplant cyclophosphamide. The receptors here all came from a male patient between 60 and 69 years old who received an allogeneic stem cell transplant from a related donor and was CMV-positive. The graft donor may account for some of the T cells.

The gene calls are TRBV11-3 and TRBJ1-1; D is uncertain. CDR1 and CDR2 (germline): SGHNT, YENEEA. Trimming took off 6 bases at V and 4 bases at J, with 9 bases between the two ends. The CDR3 has 12 amino acids. The CDR3 bases are TGTGCCAGCAGAGGAACGGGCACTGAAGCTTTCTTT. Protein product: CASRGTGTEAFF.

V usage is TRBV18 and J usage is TRBJ2-2; TRBD1 matches at 7 bases. The CDR3 is 16 residues long. Germline V gives CDR1 KGHSH, CDR2 LQKENI. Trimming removed 3 bases from V and 4 bases from J; junction bases left unmatched: 8. The DNA of the CDR3 is TGTGCCAGCTCACCCTTTGGGACAGACTTCACCGGGGAGCTGTTTTTT. Protein product: CASSPFGTDFTGELFF.

The chain is built from TRBV19 and TRBJ1-6, with a possible D match to TRBD1 (6 bases). The CDR3 sequence is 19 residues long. The V gene's germline CDR1 is LNHDA and CDR2 SQIVND (reference sequence). Deletions cut 2 bases from V and 0 bases from J, with 17 bases between. This chain's CDR3 is CASSIKGAGASSYNSPLHF. The CDR3 region has the DNA TGTGCCAGTAGTATAAAAGGGGCAGGGGCCAGCTCCTATAATTCACCCCTCCACTTT. The variable domain in full, with the rest retrieved from reference TRBV19 and TRBJ1-6, is DGGITQSPKYLFRKEGQNVTLSCEQNLNHDAMYWYRQDPGQGLRLIYYSQIVNDFQKGDIAEGYSVSREKKESFPLTVTSAQKNPTAFYLCASSIKGAGASSYNSPLHFGNGTRLTVT.

This chain uses TRBV27 with TRBJ2-2; a weak D match, TRBD2 (5 bases). CDR1 is MNHEY, CDR2 SMNVEV, per germline (reference sequence). The CDR3 is 15 amino acids. V dropped 7 bases and J dropped 2 bases, with 14 bases sitting between them. The CDR3 sequence: CASTSPGSNTGELFF. The CDR3 DNA reads as TGTGCCAGCACTTCCCCGGGATCAAACACCGGGGAGCTGTTTTTT.

This chain links TRBV6-5 with TRBJ2-7; 7 nucleotides line up with TRBD1. The trim removed 6 bases at V and 6 bases at J, leaving 14 bases unmatched. This CDR3 has 15 residues. Germline V gene lookup returns CDR1 MNHEY and CDR2 SVGAGI. CDR3 residues: CASSGAATGKIEQYF. The CDR3 region has the DNA TGTGCCAGCAGCGGGGCGGCGACAGGGAAAATCGAGCAGTACTTC.

V is TRBV18 and J is TRBJ1-5; perhaps TRBD1 as D (5 bases). CDR3 length: 15 amino acids. Trimming removed 4 bases at V and 4 bases at J, with 14 bases between. The germline CDR1 and CDR2 sequences are KGHSH and LQKENI. As DNA, the CDR3 is TGTGCCAGCTCACAACAAGACAGTGGGAATCAGCCCCAGCATTTT. Translated, it gives CASSQQDSGNQPQHF.

This CDR3 is CATARGLYQETQYF. As DNA, the CDR3 is TGTGCCACCGCCCGGGGACTGTACCAAGAGACCCAGTACTTC. The chain combines TRBV28 with TRBJ2-5; D might be TRBD2 (6 bases). This CDR3 contains 14 residues. V was trimmed by 10 bases and J by 0 bases, leaving 15 bases between them. From germline, CDR1 is MDHEN and CDR2 SYDVKM.

This clone showed up just once. The chain couples TRBV5-6 to TRBJ1-1, with 11 bases matching TRBD1. The germline gives CDR1 SGHDT, CDR2 YYEEEE. CDR3 length: 15 residues. Trimming took 3 bases from V and 11 from J; bases not matched to a gene: 12. The CDR3 DNA sequence: TGTGCCAGCAGCTCTTCCCGGACAGGGGGCCTGGTGGCTTTCTTT. Amino acid sequence: CASSSSRTGGLVAFF.

This clone came up a few times. The V and J genes are TRBV25-1 and TRBJ2-7; D possibly corresponds to TRBD1 (6 bases). The V end lost 5 bases, the J end lost 0 bases, and 17 bases lay between the germline ends. CDR1 is MGHDK and CDR2 is SYGVNS in the germline V gene. The CDR3 loop spans 16 amino acids. CDR3 sequence: CASSSVTDSSSYEQYF. The CDR3 coding sequence is TGTGCCAGCAGTTCAGTAACGGACAGTAGCTCCTACGAGCAGTACTTC.

This sequence joins TRBV27 and TRBJ1-5; possible D gene TRBD1, 5 bases. The CDR3 has 13 residues. The V gene's germline CDR1 is MNHEY and CDR2 SMNVEV (reference sequence). Between the trimmed V and J ends, which lost 6 bases and 7 bases, there was a span of 13 bases. The CDR3 bases are TGTGCCAGCAGAGCGGGGGGGAGACAGCCCCAGCATTTT. Amino acids: CASRAGGRQPQHF.

V is TRBV10-2 and J is TRBJ2-7; D might be TRBD1 (6 bases). The germline V gene encodes CDR1 WSHSY and CDR2 SAAADI. This CDR3 spans 14 amino acids. V was shortened by 2 bases and J by 6 bases, with 14 bases between the two germline ends. The CDR3 protein is CASSEAMDSREQYF. CDR3 DNA: TGCGCCAGCAGTGAGGCAATGGACAGTCGCGAGCAGTACTTC.

The rearrangement uses TRBV6-6 and TRBJ1-1, with 10 bases that match TRBD1. V lost 4 bases to trimming and J lost 4 bases; unmatched junction nucleotides: 6. Germline values: CDR1 MNHNY, CDR2 SVGAGI (reference sequence). The CDR3 is made up of 15 amino acids. The CDR3 reads CASSSGQGLGTEAFF. DNA for the CDR3: TGTGCCAGCAGTTCGGGACAGGGGTTGGGCACTGAAGCTTTCTTT.

The table lists this clone with a count of one. This chain links TRBV5-4 with TRBJ1-1; tentative D call: TRBD1 (5 bases). In germline, CDR1 is SGHNT, CDR2 YYREEE (reference sequence). The V end lost 3 bases, the J end lost 0 bases, and 9 bases lay between the germline ends. The CDR3 loop spans 14 amino acids. CDR3 sequence: CASSSTVMNTEAFF. CDR3 in DNA: TGTGCCAGCAGCTCGACAGTCATGAACACTGAAGCTTTCTTT.

The chain combines TRBV7-8 with TRBJ2-5; D is undetermined. Per germline, CDR1 SGHVS and CDR2 FQNEAQ. V was pared by 0 bases and J by 0 bases, with 5 bases between. This CDR3 contains 14 residues. CDR3 region: CASSLAEYQETQYF. In DNA, the CDR3 is TGTGCCAGCAGCTTAGCAGAGTACCAAGAGACCCAGTACTTC.

The chain has TRBV9 and TRBJ1-6; TRBD1 is a possible D gene (5 bases). CDR1 and CDR2 (germline): SGDLS, YYNGEE. V shed 7 bases and J shed 6 bases, with 14 bases lying between them. The CDR3 spans 14 residues. The CDR3 loop reads CASRATETNSPLHF. The CDR3 DNA reads as TGTGCCAGCCGAGCGACAGAGACTAATTCACCCCTCCACTTT.

The chain recombines TRBV14 with TRBJ1-2, with D hard to call. Trimming stripped 1 base from V and 4 bases from J, with 7 bases between. Per the germline V gene, CDR1 is SGHDN and CDR2 is FVKESK. The CDR3 contains 13 residues. The CDR3 bases are TGTGCCAGCAGCCAAGTCGCGGGCTATGGCTACACCTTC. The encoded protein is CASSQVAGYGYTF.

The chain carries TRBV18 and TRBJ2-7; 9 bases are shared with TRBD1. Germline CDR1 and CDR2: KGHSH and LQKENI. Trimming cost V 5 bases and J 1 base; bases outside gene matches: 6. The CDR3 consists of 15 residues. The chain's CDR3 is CASSLTGTGSYEQYF. CDR3 coding DNA: TGTGCCAGCTCATTAACCGGGACAGGGTCCTACGAGCAGTACTTC.

V is TRBV7-9 and J is TRBJ2-7; D is possibly TRBD2 (6 bases). The V gene lost 3 bases and the J gene lost 6 bases, with 15 bases spanning the gap. From germline, CDR1 is SEHNR and CDR2 FQNEAQ (reference sequence). The CDR3 contains 14 residues. CDR3 sequence (DNA): TGTGCCAGCAGCTTGTCGGGGGTTAGGGGCGAGCAGTACGTC. This gives the protein CASSLSGVRGEQYV.

The chain has TRBV2 and TRBJ2-6; D is unresolved. The germline V gene encodes CDR1 SNHLY and CDR2 FYNNEI. The CDR3 spans 14 residues. Trimming cost V 4 bases and J 1 base, with 5 bases left between them. In DNA, the CDR3 is TGTGCCAGCAGTGGTAGTTCTGGGGCCAACGTCCTGACTTTC. It specifies CASSGSSGANVLTF.

The chain joins TRBV6-1 to TRBJ1-6; 8 nucleotides agree with TRBD1. V lost 2 bases and J lost 0; bases outside the gene matches: 6. Germline CDR1 and CDR2: MNHNS and SASEGT. The CDR3 has 18 residues. CDR3 bases: TGTGCCAGCAGTGAACGGCAGGGGGCTAACTCCTATAATTCACCCCTCCACTTT. This encodes CASSERQGANSYNSPLHF.

The rearrangement joins TRBV11-2 to TRBJ2-3; the D gene is possibly TRBD2 (5 bases). The CDR3 consists of 13 residues. Per germline, CDR1 SGHAT and CDR2 FQNNGV. The V end was cut by 3 bases, the J end by 4 bases, with 8 bases between. This chain's CDR3 is CASSFAGADTQYF. Written as DNA, the CDR3 is TGTGCCAGCAGCTTCGCCGGGGCAGATACGCAGTATTTT.

This rearrangement joins TRBV12-5 to TRBJ1-5; 7 nucleotides line up with TRBD1. V shed 5 bases, J shed 4 bases, and the junction held 5 bases outside the gene matches. Germline CDR1 reads LGHNT; CDR2 reads FRNRAP. The CDR3 has 14 residues. The CDR3 DNA reads TGTGCTAGTGGTCTCGGACAGGAGAATCAGCCCCAGCATTTT. Translated, it gives CASGLGQENQPQHF.

The rearrangement uses TRBV14 and TRBJ2-5; 11 bases map to TRBD2. With 1 base clipped from V and 5 bases from J, the junction kept 6 bases outside the gene matches. The CDR3 is made up of 16 amino acids. CDR1 SGHDN and CDR2 FVKESK come from the germline V gene. The CDR3 nucleotides are TGTGCCAGCAGCCAAGGCTTACTAGCGGGGGTTGAGACCCAGTACTTC. Protein: CASSQGLLAGVETQYF. The variable domain in full, completed from reference TRBV14 and TRBJ2-5, reads EAGVTQFPSHSVIEKGQTVTLRCDPISGHDNLYWYRRVMGKEIKFLLHFVKESKQDESGMPNNRFLAERTGGTYSTLKVQPAELEDSGVYFCASSQGLLAGVETQYFGPGTRLLVL.

This chain links TRBV6-5 with TRBJ2-3; 7 bases agree with TRBD1. The V and J ends lost 7 bases and 2 bases, in that order; junction bases with no gene match: 9. Germline CDR1 MNHEY, CDR2 SVGAGI. This CDR3 is 15 amino acids long. The CDR3: CASKIQGSDTDTQYF. The CDR3 DNA reads TGTGCCAGCAAAATACAGGGGTCCGACACAGATACGCAGTATTTT.

This clone was counted only a few times. CDR3 protein: CASSFTGNYGYTF. In DNA, the CDR3 is TGTGCCAGCAGCTTCACAGGGAACTATGGCTACACCTTC. The rearrangement joins TRBV5-4 to TRBJ1-2, with a possible D match to TRBD1 (6 bases). The germline V and J ends were trimmed by 2 bases and 2 bases, with 7 bases remaining between them. CDR3 length: 13 residues. Germline-derived CDR1 and CDR2 are SGHNT and YYREEE (reference sequence).

The chain links TRBV7-6 to TRBJ2-7, with D uncertain. CDR3 length equals 13 residues. Per germline, CDR1 SGHVS and CDR2 FNYEAQ. Trimming removed 5 bases from V and 0 bases from J, with 8 bases in between. The CDR3 coding sequence is TGTGCCAGCAGCCTTCAGTACTCCTACGAGCAGTACTTC. Its translation: CASSLQYSYEQYF. The full variable domain, rest sourced from reference TRBV7-6 and TRBJ2-7, is GAGVSQSPRYKVTKRGQDVALRCDPISGHVSLYWYRQALGQGPEFLTYFNYEAQQDKSGLPNDRFSAERPEGSISTLTIQRTEQRDSAMYRCASSLQYSYEQYFGPGTRLTVT.

This chain links TRBV5-1 with TRBJ1-5; tentatively, D is TRBD1 (5 bases). Deletions cut 6 bases from V and 6 bases from J, with 13 bases between. Germline loops: CDR1 SGHRS, CDR2 YFSETQ. The CDR3 is made up of 13 amino acids. As DNA, the CDR3 is TGCGCCAGCATCCAACGGGGGTCTCAGCCCCAGCATTTT. Amino acids: CASIQRGSQPQHF.

This sequence joins TRBV7-9 and TRBJ1-1; D might be TRBD1 (5 bases). Germline lookup yields CDR1 SEHNR and CDR2 FQNEAQ (reference sequence). The V end lost 5 bases, the J end lost 1 base, and 8 bases lay between the germline ends. There are 13 residues in the CDR3. The CDR3: CASSAGQNTEAFF. In DNA form, the CDR3 reads TGTGCCAGCAGCGCAGGACAGAACACTGAAGCTTTCTTT. The full variable domain, rest sourced from reference TRBV7-9 and TRBJ1-1, is DTGVSQNPRHKITKRGQNVTFRCDPISEHNRLYWYRQTLGQGPEFLTYFQNEAQLEKSRLLSDRFSAERPKGSFSTLEIQRTEQGDSAMYLCASSAGQNTEAFFGQGTRLTVV.

The chain carries TRBV7-2 and TRBJ2-5; D possibly corresponds to TRBD2 (5 bases). CDR1 and CDR2 from the germline V gene are SGHTA and FQGNSA. CDR3 length: 17 amino acids. Trimming took 1 base from V and 3 from J, leaving 18 bases between them. CDR3 loop: CASSLVGIGGGKETQYF. CDR3 nucleotide sequence: TGTGCCAGCAGCTTAGTCGGAATTGGAGGAGGTAAAGAGACCCAGTACTTC. The full variable domain, with the rest looked up from reference TRBV7-2 and TRBJ2-5, is GAGVSQSPSNKVTEKGKDVELRCDPISGHTALYWYRQSLGQGLEFLIYFQGNSAPDKSGLPSDRFSAERTGGSVSTLTIQRTQQEDSAVYLCASSLVGIGGGKETQYFGPGTRLLVL.

The chain has TRBV10-3 and TRBJ2-6; weak D call: TRBD2 (7 bases). Germline-derived CDR1 and CDR2 are ENHRY and SYGVKD. Between the trimmed V and J ends, which lost 7 bases and 2 bases, there was a span of 15 bases. This CDR3 contains 16 residues. In DNA, the CDR3 is TGTGCCATCAATGCGGGGGAGGGGGCTGGGGCCAACGTCCTGACTTTC. It encodes CAINAGEGAGANVLTF.

This chain connects TRBV6-5 to TRBJ1-1; weak D call: TRBD1 (5 bases). The CDR3 is 13 amino acids. Germline V CDR1 and CDR2: MNHEY, SVGAGI. With 8 bases removed from V and 1 base from J, the gap between germline ends came to 11 bases. For the CDR3, the DNA is TGTGCCAGCTCAAAGACAGAGAACACTGAAGCTTTCTTT. It is translated as CASSKTENTEAFF.

The chain has TRBV9 and TRBJ1-2, with D possibly matching TRBD1 (6 bases). This CDR3 spans 15 amino acids. CDR1 is SGDLS and CDR2 is YYNGEE in the germline V gene. The germline V and J ends were trimmed by 3 bases and 4 bases, with 16 bases remaining between them. CDR3 DNA: TGTGCCAGCAGCGGGGGAGGGGGGGGCGGCTATGGCTACACCTTC. Amino acids: CASSGGGGGGYGYTF.